The 27 T cell receptor beta chains below come from one sample, sequenced in a study of cytomegalovirus exposure and HLA in healthy donors. It was with 60 Vbeta and 13 Jbeta primers that the PCR ran. Method: immunoSEQ multiplex PCR; TCRdb's copy keeps in-frame clones and lacks some. This sample's clone table lists 25,000 to 40,000 clones. Sample: PBMCs. The receptors were gathered from a man aged 40-49 years in good health and CMV-seronegative.

The CDR3: CASSQEPSLRTEAFF. CDR3 bases: TGCGCCAGCAGCCAAGAGCCGTCCCTGCGGACTGAAGCTTTCTTT. The chain has TRBV4-1 and TRBJ1-1, with D uncertain. CDR1 and CDR2 (germline): MGHRA, YSYEKL. The V end was cut by 0 bases, the J end by 5 bases, with 13 bases between. The CDR3 has 15 residues.

The chain has TRBV18 and TRBJ1-5; D not certain. CDR3 length: 13 amino acids. The V gene's germline CDR1 is KGHSH and CDR2 LQKENI. The V end lost 1 base, the J end lost 7 bases, and 8 bases lay between the germline ends. The CDR3 spells CASSPRGGQPQHF. CDR3 DNA: TGTGCCAGCTCACCACGTGGAGGGCAGCCCCAGCATTTT.

CDR3 nucleotides: TGTGCCAGCTCACGCGGGACAGGGAACGGCTACACCTTC. It translates to CASSRGTGNGYTF. V is TRBV18 and J is TRBJ1-2, with 9 bases aligning to TRBD1. J lost 8 bases, V lost 4 bases, and 5 bases had no gene match. The CDR3 loop spans 13 amino acids. CDR1 is KGHSH, CDR2 LQKENI, per germline.

V gene TRBV7-9 combines with J gene TRBJ2-5; D call uncertain. CDR1 is SEHNR, CDR2 FQNEAQ, per germline (reference sequence). This CDR3 spans 13 amino acids. Trimming shortened V by 5 bases and J by 1 base, and 8 bases separated the two germline ends. The CDR3 DNA is TGTGCCAGCAGCCTCAGGATCCAAGAGACCCAGTACTTC. This gives the protein CASSLRIQETQYF.

This chain joins TRBV19 and TRBJ2-1; D call uncertain. This CDR3 region has 13 residues. Germline loops: CDR1 LNHDA, CDR2 SQIVND (reference sequence). Trimming stripped 9 bases from V and 0 bases from J, with 9 bases between. CDR3 DNA: TGTGCCAGCGCCGTGAGCTCCTACAATGAGCAGTTCTTC. Translating gives CASAVSSYNEQFF.

This rearrangement joins TRBV7-9 to TRBJ1-3, with TRBD1 as a possible D gene (5 bases). The CDR3 sequence is 16 residues long. Trimming left V 2 bases short and J 9 bases short, with 20 bases between. Germline values: CDR1 SEHNR, CDR2 FQNEAQ (reference sequence). The CDR3 DNA reads TGTGCCAGCAGCTTATTCGACAGCGTGGGTCGAAGCACCATATATTTT. Encoded protein: CASSLFDSVGRSTIYF. The full variable domain, its missing parts supplied by reference TRBV7-9 and TRBJ1-3, is DTGVSQNPRHKITKRGQNVTFRCDPISEHNRLYWYRQTLGQGPEFLTYFQNEAQLEKSRLLSDRFSAERPKGSFSTLEIQRTEQGDSAMYLCASSLFDSVGRSTIYFGEGSWLTVV.

The CDR3 spells CASSLGTSNNQPQHF. The CDR3, as DNA: TGTGCCAGCAGCCTCGGGACAAGTAACAATCAGCCCCAGCATTTT. The chain joins TRBV7-6 to TRBJ1-5; possibly TRBD1 for D (6 bases). V lost 5 bases to trimming and J lost 3 bases, with 14 bases between them. Germline assignment: CDR1 SGHVS and CDR2 FNYEAQ. CDR3 size: 15 residues.

The chain employs TRBV2 and TRBJ1-1, with D possibly matching TRBD1 (6 bases). This CDR3 is built from 15 residues. Germline CDR1 reads SNHLY; CDR2 reads FYNNEI. V gave up 6 bases and J gave up 4 bases, with 18 bases separating them. The CDR3 loop reads CASRLTGLEGTEAFF. The CDR3 DNA reads TGTGCCAGCAGGCTGACAGGTCTAGAAGGCACTGAAGCTTTCTTT.

V usage is TRBV12-5 and J usage is TRBJ2-7; D call uncertain. CDR3 length: 12 amino acids. The ends were cut back, 4 bases at V and 4 bases at J, with 8 bases in the middle. Germline V lookup: CDR1 LGHNT, CDR2 FRNRAP. The DNA of the CDR3 is TGTGCTAGTGGTTCCACTATTTACGAGCAGTACTTC. This encodes CASGSTIYEQYF. Full variable domain (outside the CDR3, taken from reference TRBV12-5 and TRBJ2-7): DARVTQTPRHKVTEMGQEVTMRCQPILGHNTVFWYRQTMMQGLELLAYFRNRAPLDDSGMPKDRFSAEMPDATLATLKIQPSEPRDSAVYFCASGSTIYEQYFGPGTRLTVT.

The V gene is TRBV13, the J gene TRBJ2-1; 14 nucleotides match TRBD2. This CDR3 spans 18 amino acids. Germline CDR1 PRHDT, CDR2 FYEKMQ (reference sequence). With 4 bases clipped from V and 7 bases from J, the junction kept 12 bases outside the gene matches. The CDR3 region is CASSSRFGTSGRRNEQFF. CDR3 DNA: TGTGCCAGCAGCTCAAGATTCGGGACTAGCGGGAGAAGGAATGAGCAGTTCTTC.

This sequence joins TRBV30 and TRBJ1-5, with 10 bases aligning to TRBD1. This CDR3 has 14 amino acids. The V and J ends lost 1 base and 5 bases, in that order; junction bases with no gene match: 2. In germline, CDR1 is GTSNPN, CDR2 SVGIG (reference sequence). This CDR3 reads CAWSGGTGDQPQHF. The CDR3 DNA reads TGTGCCTGGAGTGGAGGGACAGGGGATCAGCCCCAGCATTTT.

The chain is built from TRBV5-1 and TRBJ2-3, with 9 bases fitting TRBD1. The CDR3 consists of 18 residues. Germline lookup yields CDR1 SGHRS and CDR2 YFSETQ. V gave up 3 bases and J gave up 0 bases; unmatched junction bases: 11. The CDR3 DNA is TGCGCCAGCAGCTGGTCGGGACAGGGAGTGGGAAGCACAGATACGCAGTATTTT. Translation: CASSWSGQGVGSTDTQYF.

This sequence joins TRBV30 and TRBJ2-7; TRBD2 aligns across 12 bases. V shed 2 bases, J shed 9 bases, and the junction held 5 bases outside the gene matches. This CDR3 region has 13 residues. The V gene's germline CDR1 is GTSNPN and CDR2 SVGIG (reference sequence). DNA of the CDR3: TGTGCCTGGAGTAGTGCTAGCGGGAGGGTGCAGTACTTC. Translating it yields CAWSSASGRVQYF.

V gene TRBV30 combines with J gene TRBJ2-7; D is undetermined. Germline V CDR1 and CDR2: GTSNPN, SVGIG (reference sequence). There are 11 residues in the CDR3. V lost 1 base and J lost 3, with 4 bases in between. The CDR3 is CAWSDFYEQYF. For the CDR3, the DNA is TGTGCCTGGAGTGACTTCTACGAGCAGTACTTC.

The chain is built from TRBV5-1 and TRBJ2-5; 7 bases are shared with TRBD1. J was trimmed by 5 bases and V by 2 bases; bases with no gene match: 12. CDR1 SGHRS and CDR2 YFSETQ come from the germline V gene. This CDR3 contains 16 residues. The CDR3 spells CASSLVPGQLGETQYF. Written as DNA, the CDR3 is TGCGCCAGCAGCTTAGTCCCGGGACAGCTGGGGGAGACCCAGTACTTC.

The V gene is TRBV28, the J gene TRBJ1-5; tentative D call: TRBD1 (5 bases). The CDR3 spans 14 residues. Germline CDR1 MDHEN, CDR2 SYDVKM. V lost 7 bases and J 6 bases, leaving 16 bases between the germline ends. CDR3 in amino acids: CASTSGGVRQPQHF. In DNA form, the CDR3 reads TGTGCCAGCACCTCTGGGGGGGTTCGTCAGCCCCAGCATTTT. Drawing the rest from reference TRBV28 and TRBJ1-5, the complete variable domain is DVKVTQSSRYLVKRTGEKVFLECVQDMDHENMFWYRQDPGLGLRLIYFSYDVKMKEKGDIPEGYSVSREKKERFSLILESASTNQTSMYLCASTSGGVRQPQHFGDGTRLSIL.

Here the CDR3 DNA reads TGCGCCAGCAGCCAACCCCCCTCGAATGAGCAGTTCTTC. The encoded protein is CASSQPPSNEQFF. The rearrangement joins TRBV4-1 to TRBJ2-1, with D hard to call. Trimming cost V 2 bases and J 7 bases, with 9 bases left between them. The CDR3 is made up of 13 amino acids. Germline V gene data show CDR1 as MGHRA and CDR2 as YSYEKL.

The CDR3 spells CASVGTSGSLNEQFF. The CDR3 bases are TGTGCCAGTGTTGGGACTAGCGGGAGTTTGAATGAGCAGTTCTTC. This chain links TRBV19 with TRBJ2-1; 14 nucleotides agree with TRBD2. The length of the CDR3 is 15 residues. V was clipped by 8 bases and J by 7 bases; unmatched bases: 7. Germline loops: CDR1 LNHDA, CDR2 SQIVND (reference sequence).

The V and J genes are TRBV18 and TRBJ2-7; 9 bases map to TRBD1. V was clipped by 0 bases and J by 5 bases; unmatched bases: 11. The CDR3 spans 17 residues. Germline V CDR1 and CDR2: KGHSH, LQKENI. Here the CDR3 reads CASSPPFLGTGKNEQYF. CDR3 nucleotides: TGTGCCAGCTCACCACCTTTTCTTGGGACAGGGAAGAACGAGCAGTACTTC.

V usage is TRBV18 and J usage is TRBJ2-1; D possibly corresponds to TRBD1 (5 bases). Per germline, CDR1 KGHSH and CDR2 LQKENI. The CDR3 totals 14 residues. V was shortened by 1 base and J by 8 bases, with 12 bases between the two germline ends. For the CDR3, the DNA is TGTGCCAGCTCACCACGGGCCAGGGAAGATGAGCAGTTCTTC. This encodes CASSPRAREDEQFF.

This sequence joins TRBV5-1 and TRBJ2-6, with a tentative D call TRBD1 (5 bases). The V and J ends lost 2 bases and 4 bases respectively, with 10 bases between them. The CDR3 is 15 amino acids. Per germline, CDR1 SGHRS and CDR2 YFSETQ. CDR3 sequence (DNA): TGCGCCAGCAGCTTCACAGGATCCGGGGCCAACGTCCTGACTTTC. It yields the protein CASSFTGSGANVLTF.

V gene TRBV14 combines with J gene TRBJ2-7; 9 nucleotides align to TRBD1. J lost 1 base, V lost 4 bases, and 5 bases had no gene match. CDR3 size: 15 residues. CDR1 SGHDN and CDR2 FVKESK come from the germline V gene. The CDR3 sequence is CASSRGTGSSYEQYF. For the CDR3, the DNA is TGTGCCAGCAGCCGAGGGACAGGGAGTTCCTACGAGCAGTACTTC.

This chain uses TRBV5-1 with TRBJ2-4; 9 bases agree with TRBD2. The junction had 5 bases not matched to a gene; V was cut back by 4 bases and J by 3 bases. The CDR3 length is 15 residues. Germline lookup yields CDR1 SGHRS and CDR2 YFSETQ. CDR3 region: CASSTSGSHKNIQYF. The CDR3 region has the DNA TGCGCCAGCAGCACTAGCGGGTCTCACAAAAACATTCAGTACTTC.

V is TRBV9 and J is TRBJ1-1; no firm D call. Germline V gene data show CDR1 as SGDLS and CDR2 as YYNGEE. The CDR3 sequence is 15 residues long. V was shortened by 0 bases and J by 4 bases, with 13 bases between the two germline ends. This CDR3 is CASSVGKGGSTEAFF. The CDR3 DNA reads as TGTGCCAGCAGCGTAGGTAAGGGTGGGAGCACTGAAGCTTTCTTT.

The chain combines TRBV6-5 with TRBJ2-2; D may be TRBD1 (5 bases). Germline values: CDR1 MNHEY, CDR2 SVGAGI. The V and J ends lost 2 bases and 2 bases respectively, with 6 bases between them. This CDR3 has 14 amino acids. The CDR3 DNA follows: TGTGCCAGCAGTTACAGGGGTAACACCGGGGAGCTGTTTTTT. Translated: CASSYRGNTGELFF.

V and J are TRBV27 and TRBJ1-2, with D hard to call. V lost 7 bases to trimming and J lost 5 bases, with 8 bases between them. The CDR3 runs 11 residues. The germline CDR1 and CDR2 sequences are MNHEY and SMNVEV (reference sequence). CDR3 DNA: TGTGCCAGCAAAAGCGGTTATGGCTACACCTTC. As protein: CASKSGYGYTF.

The chain combines TRBV5-4 with TRBJ2-7; 12 nucleotides match TRBD2. With V trimmed by 4 bases and J by 0 bases, 8 bases remained unmatched. In germline, CDR1 is SGHNT, CDR2 YYREEE (reference sequence). This CDR3 has 17 residues. The CDR3 is CASSRGTSGLSSYEQYF. The CDR3 coding sequence is TGTGCCAGCAGCCGGGGGACTAGCGGGTTGAGCTCCTACGAGCAGTACTTC.